The present T cell receptor (beta chain) was sequenced within a study of T cells expressing NK-cell markers. About this clonotype itself: Its antigen is unidentified.

The study, taken as a whole, reports: Of CD8+ T cells, 1.0-7.0% belonged to dominant NKG2C+ clonotypes in roughly 6 donors.

The CDR3 runs 12 residues. Germline V lookup: CDR1 MNHNS, CDR2 SASEGT. TCRdb reanalyzed the 5' RACE reads, giving one entry per CDR3 protein sequence and no DNA. Its listing shows about 540,000 distinct CDR3 sequences. This chain connects TRBV6-1 to TRBJ1-5. The specimen was blood T cells: a sorted CD56 or NKG2C T cell subset, CD4+ or CD8+ T cells, or bulk PBMC T cells (not recorded which). The origin of this receptor is a man younger than 30 in good health. This CDR3 reads CASGRENQPQHF.